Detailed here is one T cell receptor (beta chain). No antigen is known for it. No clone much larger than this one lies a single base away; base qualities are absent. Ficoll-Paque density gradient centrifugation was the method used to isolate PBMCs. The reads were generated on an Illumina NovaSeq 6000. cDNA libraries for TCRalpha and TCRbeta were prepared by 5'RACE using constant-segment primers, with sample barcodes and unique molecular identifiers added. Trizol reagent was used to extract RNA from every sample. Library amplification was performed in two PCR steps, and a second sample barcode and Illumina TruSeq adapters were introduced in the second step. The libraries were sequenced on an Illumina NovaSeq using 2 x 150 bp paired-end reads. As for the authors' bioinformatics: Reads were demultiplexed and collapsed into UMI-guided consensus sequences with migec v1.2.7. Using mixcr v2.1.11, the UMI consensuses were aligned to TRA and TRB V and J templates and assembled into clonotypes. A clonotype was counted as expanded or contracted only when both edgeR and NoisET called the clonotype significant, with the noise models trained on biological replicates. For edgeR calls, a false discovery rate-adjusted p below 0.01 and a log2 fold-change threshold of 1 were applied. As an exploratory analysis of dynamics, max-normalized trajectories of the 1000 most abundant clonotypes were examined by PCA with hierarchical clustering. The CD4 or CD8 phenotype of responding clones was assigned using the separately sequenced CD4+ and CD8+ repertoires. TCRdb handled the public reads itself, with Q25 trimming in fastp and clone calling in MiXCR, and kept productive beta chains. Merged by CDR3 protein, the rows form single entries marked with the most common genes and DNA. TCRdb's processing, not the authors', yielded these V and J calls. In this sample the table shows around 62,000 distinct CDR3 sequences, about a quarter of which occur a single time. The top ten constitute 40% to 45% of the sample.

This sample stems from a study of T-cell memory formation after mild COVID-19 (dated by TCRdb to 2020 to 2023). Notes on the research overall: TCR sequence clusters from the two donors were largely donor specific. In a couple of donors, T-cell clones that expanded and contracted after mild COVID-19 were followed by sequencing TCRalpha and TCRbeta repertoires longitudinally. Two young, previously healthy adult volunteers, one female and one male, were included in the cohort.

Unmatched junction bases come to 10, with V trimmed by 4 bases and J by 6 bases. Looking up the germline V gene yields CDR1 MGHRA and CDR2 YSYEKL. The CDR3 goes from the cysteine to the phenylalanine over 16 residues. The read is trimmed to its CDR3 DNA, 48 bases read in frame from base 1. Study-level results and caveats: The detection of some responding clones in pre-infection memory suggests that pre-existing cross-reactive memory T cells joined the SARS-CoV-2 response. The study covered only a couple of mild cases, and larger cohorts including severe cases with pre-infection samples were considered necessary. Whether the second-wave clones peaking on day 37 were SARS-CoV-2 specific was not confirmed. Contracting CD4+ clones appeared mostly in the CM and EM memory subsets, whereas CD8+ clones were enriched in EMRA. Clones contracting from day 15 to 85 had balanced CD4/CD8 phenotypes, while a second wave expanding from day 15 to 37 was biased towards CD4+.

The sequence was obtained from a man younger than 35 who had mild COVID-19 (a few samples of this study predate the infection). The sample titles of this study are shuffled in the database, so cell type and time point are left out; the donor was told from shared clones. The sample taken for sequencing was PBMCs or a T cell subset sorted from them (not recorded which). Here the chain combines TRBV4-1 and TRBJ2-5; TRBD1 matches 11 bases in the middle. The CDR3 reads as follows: CASSLLRTGGGKTQYF. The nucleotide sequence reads TGCGCCAGCAGCCTGTTGAGGACAGGGGGCGGGAAGACCCAGTACTTC.